These 9 T cell receptor beta chains originate from one sample sequenced in a study of T cell responses to AZD1222 COVID-19 vaccine. Assay: immunoSEQ multiplex PCR; the TCRdb copy retains only in-frame clones and omits some. Of 130,000 or so clones listed, 75% to 95% were seen once; the top ten hold approximately 5.9%. The sequencing here drew on peripheral blood, taken on day 0 of AZD1222 vaccination. The receptors were sampled from an adult in good health.

In nucleotides, the CDR3 is TGTGCCAGTAGCGGGGGCGGGGTTTCCTACGAGCAGTACTTC. It is translated as CASSGGGVSYEQYF. The chain carries TRBV19 and TRBJ2-7; D is possibly TRBD1 or TRBD2 (6 bases each). Trimming took 6 bases from V and 1 from J, leaving 13 bases between them. Germline CDR1 reads LNHDA; CDR2 reads SQIVND (reference sequence). The CDR3 covers 14 residues.

V usage is TRBV18 and J usage is TRBJ1-5; D possibly corresponds to TRBD1 (6 bases). The ends were cut back, 6 bases at V and 4 bases at J, with 13 bases in the middle. The CDR3 sequence is 14 residues long. The V gene's germline CDR1 is KGHSH and CDR2 LQKENI. CDR3 sequence (DNA): TGTGCCAGCTCTCAACAGGGACCTAATCAGCCCCAGCATTTT. It codes for CASSQQGPNQPQHF.

This sequence joins TRBV6-5 and TRBJ1-1; D is unresolved. The germline V and J ends were trimmed by 6 bases and 1 base, with 12 bases remaining between them. The CDR3 loop spans 14 amino acids. CDR1 and CDR2 from the germline V gene are MNHEY and SVGAGI. CDR3 DNA: TGTGCCAGCAGCCGTAGCGTGGAGAACACTGAAGCTTTCTTT. Amino acids: CASSRSVENTEAFF.

This clone was counted a few times. The chain links TRBV30 to TRBJ1-2; weak D call: TRBD1 (5 bases). CDR1 and CDR2 (germline): GTSNPN, SVGIG (reference sequence). V gave up 2 bases and J gave up 4 bases, with 26 bases separating them. This CDR3 has 18 amino acids. The CDR3 region has the DNA TGTGCCTGGAGTCCCATAGTACTCTTCAGCGGAGACAGCTATGGCTACACCTTC. Translating gives CAWSPIVLFSGDSYGYTF.

The chain links TRBV28 to TRBJ2-7, with 10 nucleotides matching TRBD2. The CDR3 length is 17 residues. With 1 base clipped from V and 2 bases from J, the junction kept 8 bases outside the gene matches. Germline V gene sequence: CDR1 MDHEN, CDR2 SYDVKM. Here the CDR3 DNA reads TGTGCCAGCAGTTTATCCATTGGAGGACTAGCGGCCTACGAGCAGTACTTC. Protein product: CASSLSIGGLAAYEQYF. The variable domain in full, with the rest retrieved from reference TRBV28 and TRBJ2-7, is DVKVTQSSRYLVKRTGEKVFLECVQDMDHENMFWYRQDPGLGLRLIYFSYDVKMKEKGDIPEGYSVSREKKERFSLILESASTNQTSMYLCASSLSIGGLAAYEQYFGPGTRLTVT.

This rearrangement joins TRBV5-1 to TRBJ2-7, with TRBD2 identical over 8 bases. V was pared by 4 bases and J by 5 bases, with 14 bases of the junction left unmatched. Germline CDR1 SGHRS, CDR2 YFSETQ. CDR3 size: 16 residues. In DNA, the CDR3 is TGCGCCAGCAGCCGGACGTCGGGAGGGAGGGCGGACGAGCAGTACTTC. Its translation: CASSRTSGGRADEQYF. The complete variable domain, with remaining parts taken from reference TRBV5-1 and TRBJ2-7, reads KAGVTQTPRYLIKTRGQQVTLSCSPISGHRSVSWYQQTPGQGLQFLFEYFSETQRNKGNFPGRFSGRQFSNSRSEMNVSTLELGDSALYLCASSRTSGGRADEQYFGPGTRLTVT.

V usage is TRBV5-6 and J usage is TRBJ2-5; D remains unclear. Germline CDR1 SGHDT, CDR2 YYEEEE. V lost 0 bases to trimming and J lost 5 bases, with 14 bases between them. The CDR3 length is 15 residues. The CDR3 DNA reads as TGTGCCAGCAGCTTGGCCAAGGGCGTCCGGGAGACCCAGTACTTC. Residues: CASSLAKGVRETQYF.

This clone is a singleton in its sample. J is TRBJ2-7 and V is TRBV21-1; the D call TRBD1 from the table was never checked on the DNA. TRBV21-1 is classified as a pseudogene. This CDR3 contains 15 residues. Written as DNA, the CDR3 is TGTGCCAGCAGCGGCCCCGGAGACAGGGATTACGAGCAGTACTTC. The encoded protein is CASSGPGDRDYEQYF.

V usage is TRBV28 and J usage is TRBJ2-1; D gene unclear. Trimming took 6 bases from V and 2 from J, leaving 14 bases between them. CDR1 is MDHEN and CDR2 is SYDVKM in the germline V gene. The CDR3 runs 15 residues. For the CDR3, the DNA is TGTGCCAGCAGACCCCCCCGGGCGACCTACAATGAGCAGTTCTTC. Its translation: CASRPPRATYNEQFF.